This T cell receptor (beta chain) is drawn from a study of blood T cell repertoires in COVID-19 (dated by TCRdb to 2019 to 2021). As for the study more broadly: Samples from collaborators originated in the United States, Italy and Spain and spanned both the acute and convalescent phases of COVID-19. The prospective study material was composed of cDNA or gDNA derived from T cells, B-cell-depleted T cells, or PBMCs. Subjects who had been exposed to COVID-19, were actively infected with it, or had recovered from it provided the deeply sampled blood TCRbeta repertoires that made up the dataset. A freely available public database, intended as a resource for researchers studying the immune response to SARS-CoV-2, is where the repertoires were released. Samples came from the ongoing ImmuneRACE study (first 160 participants) plus 1,254 subjects from 6 global collaborators. Nearly every sample came with metadata listing a de-identified subject ID, COVID-19 status, age in years and sex. Where available, HLA class I and class II types were obtained from metadata supplied by the sample provider rather than from assay-based typing.

Results and caveats for the whole study, not just this receptor: The quantity of clinical and demographic metadata differed by source and by participant and was supplied without curation.

Collaborating institutions collected whole blood in K2EDTA tubes following their own protocols. For TCRbeta analysis, collaborators shipped samples in one of three forms: frozen whole blood, isolated PBMCs, or DNA extracted from either of those sample types. Details on this clone: What this receptor recognizes is not known. Per-base qualities were not stored, and no clone one base away is much larger.

Reading the germline V gene (reference sequence) gives CDR1 SEHNR and CDR2 FQNEAQ. The CDR3 covers 13 residues, taking in both the cysteine and the phenylalanine. Only the CDR3 DNA stays, 39 bases, in frame from base 1. Trimming takes 4 bases from V and 3 bases from J, and the germline ends sit 10 bases apart. The immunoSEQ Assay, a bias-controlled multiplex PCR, was used to amplify TCRbeta CDR3 regions from genomic DNA. The study's own analysis went as follows. The number of nucleated cells in each sample was estimated from the amplification of reference gene primers within the assay. To quantify the absolute abundance of each unique TCRbeta CDR3 rearrangement, sequence reads were collapsed and filtered. For each sample, productive Simpson clonality was calculated as the square root of Simpson's diversity index across productive rearrangements. Entries here come from immuneACCESS through TCRdb and include only in-frame sequences with V and J called. Some clones fail to appear in such tables; in the studies checked, an unresolved V gene covers under half of the shortfall, and the cause of the remainder is unknown. That table is the source of V, J and clone size, and D and trimming were worked out from the DNA. The sample table records 150,000 to 200,000 clones; 70% to 90% of these occur just once. The ten largest account for about 9.7% of the sample.

Sequencing was carried out using peripheral blood. The V and J segments used are TRBV7-9 and TRBJ2-7; D gene: possibly TRBD2, on 6 matching bases. The TCR sequence derives from a man aged 45-60 years with active or convalescent COVID-19. The CDR3 is CASSWGGNYEQYF. In nucleotide form, the sequence is TGTGCCAGCAGCTGGGGAGGTAACTACGAGCAGTACTTC. Reference TRBV7-9 and TRBJ2-7 genes cover what lies past the CDR3, so the full variable domain is DTGVSQNPRHKITKRGQNVTFRCDPISEHNRLYWYRQTLGQGPEFLTYFQNEAQLEKSRLLSDRFSAERPKGSFSTLEIQRTEQGDSAMYLCASSWGGNYEQYFGPGTRLTVT.